The 13 T cell receptor beta chains listed next were all sequenced from one sample in a study of blood T cell repertoires in COVID-19. TCRdb's table, derived via immunoSEQ multiplex PCR, lists solely in-frame clones and lacks some. Found here are hundreds of thousands of clones, roughly 89% of them singletons; the top ten hold 1.8%. Sequencing input: peripheral blood. These receptors were taken from a woman aged 25 to 39 with COVID-19, enrolled during active disease.

The chain joins TRBV4-1 to TRBJ2-3, with D maybe TRBD2 (6 bases). This CDR3 region has 16 residues. Deletions cut 1 base from V and 1 base from J, with 12 bases between. Germline CDR1 is MGHRA and CDR2 is YSYEKL. CDR3 residues: CASSQVETGGTDTQYF. The CDR3 DNA follows: TGCGCCAGCAGCCAAGTCGAAACGGGGGGCACAGATACGCAGTATTTT.

The genes are TRBV24-1 and TRBJ2-3; D is unresolved. The CDR3 totals 13 residues. The V gene's germline CDR1 is KGHDR and CDR2 SFDVKD. With 6 bases removed from V and 4 bases from J, the gap between germline ends came to 10 bases. This CDR3 reads CATSIPPADTQYF. CDR3 sequence (DNA): TGTGCCACCAGTATACCTCCGGCAGATACGCAGTATTTT.

The chain has TRBV3-1 (or the pseudogene TRBV3-2) and TRBJ2-5; TRBD1 aligns across 7 bases. Per germline, CDR1 LGHDT and CDR2 YNNKEL (reference sequence). The length of the CDR3 is 16 residues. Trimming removed 3 bases from V and 3 bases from J; junction bases left unmatched: 10. CDR3 residues: CASSQANRGRKETQYF. The CDR3 region has the DNA TGTGCCAGCAGCCAGGCCAACAGGGGTCGGAAAGAGACCCAGTACTTC.

The chain couples TRBV6-2 or TRBV6-3 to TRBJ1-5; D gene unclear. Trimming shortened V by 2 bases and J by 7 bases, and 9 bases separated the two germline ends. This CDR3 comprises 13 residues. Germline CDR1 is MNHEY and CDR2 is SVGEGT. As DNA, the CDR3 is TGTGCCAGCAGTTACCCAAGAACACAGCCCCAGCATTTT. Amino acid sequence: CASSYPRTQPQHF.

The V gene is TRBV19, the J gene TRBJ1-2; 8 positions agree with TRBD1. Germline CDR1 and CDR2: LNHDA and SQIVND (reference sequence). Trimming removed 3 bases from V and 8 bases from J; junction bases left unmatched: 14. The CDR3 contains 16 residues. The CDR3 loop is CASSILSGGDLSGYTF. The CDR3 nucleotides are TGTGCCAGTAGTATTCTCTCAGGGGGCGACCTCAGCGGCTACACCTTC.

V is TRBV5-8 and J is TRBJ2-7; 7 nucleotides line up with TRBD2. This CDR3 contains 11 residues. CDR1 and CDR2 from the germline V gene are SGHTS and YDEGEE. The DNA for the CDR3 is TGTGCCAGCAGCGGGGGGACTAACCTACCCGTC. Amino acid sequence: CASSGGTNLPV.

The chain employs TRBV21-1 and TRBJ1-2. TRBV21-1 is listed as a pseudogene. The CDR3 contains 16 residues. The CDR3 loop is CASSKEEEGWEYGYTF. In nucleotides, the CDR3 is TGTGCCAGCAGCAAAGAGGAGGAGGGATGGGAATATGGCTACACCTTC.

CDR3 amino acids: CASSPGSSGNTIYF. Written as DNA, the CDR3 is TGTGCCAGCAGCCCCGGGAGCTCTGGAAACACCATATATTTT. This chain connects TRBV9 to TRBJ1-3, with D uncertain. V lost 4 bases and J lost 0, with 8 bases in between. The CDR3 is 14 residues long. The germline V gene has CDR1 SGDLS and CDR2 YYNGEE.

V gene TRBV9 combines with J gene TRBJ2-1; TRBD2 matches at 11 bases. This CDR3 spans 15 amino acids. Germline CDR1 reads SGDLS; CDR2 reads YYNGEE. The junction had 8 bases not matched to a gene; V was cut back by 5 bases and J by 7 bases. Written as DNA, the CDR3 is TGTGCCAGCAGTGTACTAGCGGGGGCTGGGAATGAGCAGTTCTTC. This gives the protein CASSVLAGAGNEQFF.

The V gene is TRBV5-1, the J gene TRBJ1-6; 10 bases agree with TRBD1. The V gene's germline CDR1 is SGHRS and CDR2 YFSETQ. The V segment lost 2 bases and the J segment 3 bases; nucleotides outside the gene matches: 11. This CDR3 is built from 19 residues. CDR3 sequence (DNA): TGCGCCAGCAGCTTTGGGACAGGGGACCGGCGTAGCTATAATTCACCCCTCCACTTT. Translated, it gives CASSFGTGDRRSYNSPLHF.

The V and J genes are TRBV2 and TRBJ1-6; 8 bases agree with TRBD1. This CDR3 has 16 amino acids. The V and J ends lost 7 bases and 8 bases, in that order; junction bases with no gene match: 13. Germline V gives CDR1 SNHLY, CDR2 FYNNEI. This CDR3 is CASTATPGGAYSPLHF. The CDR3 bases are TGTGCCAGCACTGCGACCCCAGGGGGCGCGTATTCACCCCTCCACTTT.

The V and J genes are TRBV30 and TRBJ1-1; D unclear. The CDR3 extends over 13 amino acids. The V end was cut by 2 bases, the J end by 11 bases, with 18 bases between. Germline CDR1 is GTSNPN and CDR2 is SVGIG (reference sequence). In nucleotides, the CDR3 is TGTGCCTGGAGTTCTGGGCCAACCGGCGGGGCTTTCTTT. Translated, it gives CAWSSGPTGGAFF.

The chain links TRBV21-1 to TRBJ2-7; the DNA was not used to check the table's D call, TRBD1. TRBV21-1 is annotated as a pseudogene. This CDR3 has 15 amino acids. The CDR3 loop reads CASSPTLTGPPEQYV. The DNA of the CDR3 is TGTGCCAGCAGCCCGACACTGACAGGACCGCCCGAGCAGTACGTC.